The 18 T cell receptor beta chains presented below share a single source sample, sequenced in a study of blood T cell repertoires in COVID-19 (TCRdb year 2020). Library preparation used the immunoSEQ multiplex PCR assay. TCRdb took over this immuneACCESS table, retaining in-frame rearrangements with V and J assigned. Such tables are incomplete; in checked studies, under half of the missing clones stem from an unresolved V gene, and the remainder is unexplained. Across this sample there are about 100,000 clones, with more than 75% seen only once. The top ten constitute over 2% of the sample. Sequencing was done on a sample of peripheral blood. These receptor sequences come from a human donor in a cohort sampled during active COVID-19.

The chain couples TRBV2 to TRBJ2-7, with TRBD2 matching over 11 bases. With 5 bases clipped from V and 0 bases from J, the junction kept 6 bases outside the gene matches. CDR1 and CDR2 (germline): SNHLY, FYNNEI. The length of the CDR3 is 16 residues. CDR3 bases: TGTGCCAGCAGTTCCCGGACTAGCGGGTCCTCCTACGAGCAGTACTTC. It specifies CASSSRTSGSSYEQYF. Looking up the rest from reference TRBV2 and TRBJ2-7 gives the full variable domain: EPEVTQTPSHQVTQMGQEVILRCVPISNHLYFYWYRQILGQKVEFLVSFYNNEISEKSEIFDDQFSVERPDGSNFTLKIRSTKLEDSAMYFCASSSRTSGSSYEQYFGPGTRLTVT.

CDR3 sequence reads: CASSSAGGAGDNQPQHF. The CDR3, as DNA: TGTGCCAGCAGTTCCGCGGGCGGGGCCGGGGACAATCAGCCCCAGCATTTT. The chain carries TRBV28 and TRBJ1-5; tentatively, D is TRBD1 (5 bases). This CDR3 spans 17 amino acids. V shed 4 bases and J shed 3 bases, with 19 bases lying between them. Germline loops: CDR1 MDHEN, CDR2 SYDVKM.

V is TRBV6-5 and J is TRBJ2-4; TRBD1 matches at 7 bases. Germline loops: CDR1 MNHEY, CDR2 SVGAGI. The CDR3 extends over 14 amino acids. With V trimmed by 2 bases and J by 3 bases, 1 base remained unmatched. This CDR3 is CASSYRDSKNIQYF. The CDR3 bases are TGTGCCAGCAGTTACCGGGACAGCAAAAACATTCAGTACTTC.

In DNA, the CDR3 is TGTGCCAGCAGCTTGGCCCCGGAGGGGATGAACACTGAAGCTTTCTTT. Translated, it gives CASSLAPEGMNTEAFF. The J gene is TRBJ1-1, the V gene TRBV5-4; possible D gene TRBD1, 5 bases. There are 16 residues in the CDR3. Germline V CDR1 and CDR2: SGHNT, YYREEE (reference sequence). V lost 0 bases and J lost 0, with 12 bases in between.

The genes are TRBV10-1 and TRBJ1-5; 7 positions agree with TRBD1. The CDR3 is 18 amino acids. V was clipped by 3 bases and J by 3 bases; unmatched bases: 14. The V gene's germline CDR1 is WNHNN and CDR2 SYGVQD (reference sequence). The chain's CDR3 is CASSDPSFDRAYNQPQHF. CDR3 bases: TGCGCCAGCAGTGACCCTTCTTTCGACAGGGCTTACAATCAGCCCCAGCATTTT.

V is TRBV19 and J is TRBJ1-5, with D perhaps matching TRBD1 (6 bases). V was trimmed by 4 bases and J by 4 bases, leaving 14 bases between them. The CDR3 contains 15 residues. The germline CDR1 and CDR2 sequences are LNHDA and SQIVND (reference sequence). The DNA for the CDR3 is TGTGCCAGTAGTACCTCGGGACAAGGAAATCAGCCCCAGCATTTT. It is translated as CASSTSGQGNQPQHF.

This chain links TRBV27 with TRBJ2-1, with 10 positions matching TRBD2. CDR3 length: 15 residues. Germline CDR1 and CDR2: MNHEY and SMNVEV (reference sequence). The V gene end was trimmed by 2 bases and the J gene end by 4 bases; junction bases not matched to a gene: 2. The CDR3 sequence is CASSLIAGGYNEQFF. CDR3 coding DNA: TGTGCCAGCAGTTTAATAGCGGGAGGTTACAATGAGCAGTTCTTC.

This chain connects TRBV7-2 to TRBJ1-2, with 7 bases identical to TRBD1. V lost 4 bases and J lost 4; bases outside the gene matches: 6. The CDR3 has 14 amino acids. Germline CDR1 SGHTA, CDR2 FQGNSA. The CDR3 DNA is TGTGCCAGCAGCTCCACGGCAGGGGGCTATGGCTACACCTTC. It codes for CASSSTAGGYGYTF. Combining the CDR3 with reference TRBV7-2 and TRBJ1-2 gives the whole variable domain GAGVSQSPSNKVTEKGKDVELRCDPISGHTALYWYRQSLGQGLEFLIYFQGNSAPDKSGLPSDRFSAERTGGSVSTLTIQRTQQEDSAVYLCASSSTAGGYGYTFGSGTRLTVV.

In this sample, this clone turned up once. The gene calls are TRBV2 and TRBJ2-5; D call uncertain. V lost 3 bases to trimming and J lost 0 bases, with 8 bases between them. Germline values: CDR1 SNHLY, CDR2 FYNNEI. This CDR3 spans 14 amino acids. The CDR3 spells CASSEIDDQETQYF. CDR3 coding DNA: TGTGCCAGCAGTGAGATAGATGACCAAGAGACCCAGTACTTC.

This clone was found once. The chain joins TRBV4-3 to TRBJ2-5; 7 nucleotides match TRBD2. J lost 4 bases, V lost 1 base, and 6 bases had no gene match. Looked up from germline, CDR1 is LGHNA and CDR2 is YSLEER. This CDR3 contains 15 residues. CDR3 in amino acids: CASSQGSSGGETQYF. The CDR3 bases are TGCGCCAGCAGCCAAGGGAGTTCGGGGGGAGAGACCCAGTACTTC.

In this sample, this clone turned up a few times. The chain couples TRBV5-6 to TRBJ1-5; a possible D gene is TRBD1 (5 bases). V was shortened by 2 bases and J by 6 bases, with 12 bases between the two germline ends. The CDR3 totals 14 residues. The V gene's germline CDR1 is SGHDT and CDR2 YYEEEE. CDR3 sequence: CASSFFAGGQPQHF. CDR3 nucleotide sequence: TGTGCCAGCAGCTTCTTTGCCGGGGGTCAGCCCCAGCATTTT.

V gene TRBV6-6 combines with J gene TRBJ1-1; a weak D match, TRBD1 (6 bases). Germline CDR1 MNHNY, CDR2 SVGAGI (reference sequence). CDR3 length equals 14 residues. V gave up 5 bases and J gave up 4 bases, with 14 bases separating them. This CDR3 is CASSILQGSTEAFF. CDR3 in DNA: TGTGCCAGCAGTATTCTACAGGGAAGCACTGAAGCTTTCTTT.

The chain has TRBV12-3 or TRBV12-4 and TRBJ2-7; no clear D gene. The CDR3 spans 13 residues. The V end was cut by 6 bases, the J end by 1 base, with 10 bases between. CDR3 nucleotides: TGTGCCAGCAGAGACCCAGGATCCTACGAGCAGTACTTC. It yields the protein CASRDPGSYEQYF.

The gene calls are TRBV6-2 or TRBV6-3 and TRBJ1-2; D not resolved. Germline CDR1 is MNHEY and CDR2 is SVGEGT. There are 13 residues in the CDR3. V was cut by 6 bases and J by 5 bases, with 13 bases left in between. This chain's CDR3 is CASSLGAPYGYTF. The CDR3 DNA is TGTGCCAGCAGCCTGGGAGCCCCTTATGGCTACACCTTC.

This clone was counted between two and nine times. This rearrangement joins TRBV4-1 to TRBJ1-1, with no clear D. Germline loops: CDR1 MGHRA, CDR2 YSYEKL. This CDR3 is built from 15 residues. V was pared by 1 base and J by 0 bases, with 9 bases between. The CDR3 region has the DNA TGCGCCAGCAGCCAAGTTCTATACGTGAACACTGAAGCTTTCTTT. This gives the protein CASSQVLYVNTEAFF.

The chain carries TRBV9 and TRBJ1-2; D is possibly TRBD1 (6 bases). The CDR3 has 15 residues. V was clipped by 4 bases and J by 5 bases, with 18 bases between them. CDR1 and CDR2 from the germline V gene are SGDLS and YYNGEE. The CDR3 protein is CASSTNREGGYGYTF. In DNA form, the CDR3 reads TGTGCCAGCAGCACGAACAGGGAGGGGGGGTATGGCTACACCTTC.

The rearrangement links TRBV6-5 to TRBJ1-1, with 7 bases aligning to TRBD1. The V segment lost 6 bases and the J segment 2 bases; nucleotides outside the gene matches: 9. The CDR3 covers 15 residues. Germline V CDR1 and CDR2: MNHEY, SVGAGI. CDR3 region: CASRKSGTANTEAFF. The CDR3 nucleotides are TGTGCCAGCAGGAAATCCGGGACAGCCAACACTGAAGCTTTCTTT.

This sequence joins TRBV7-2 and TRBJ2-2; TRBD2 matches 10 bases. The CDR3 extends over 16 amino acids. Germline loops: CDR1 SGHTA, CDR2 FQGNSA. The trim removed 1 base at V and 5 bases at J, leaving 4 bases unmatched. DNA of the CDR3: TGTGCCAGCAGCTTAGTACCAGCGGGGGGGACCGGGGAGCTGTTTTTT. This translates into CASSLVPAGGTGELFF.